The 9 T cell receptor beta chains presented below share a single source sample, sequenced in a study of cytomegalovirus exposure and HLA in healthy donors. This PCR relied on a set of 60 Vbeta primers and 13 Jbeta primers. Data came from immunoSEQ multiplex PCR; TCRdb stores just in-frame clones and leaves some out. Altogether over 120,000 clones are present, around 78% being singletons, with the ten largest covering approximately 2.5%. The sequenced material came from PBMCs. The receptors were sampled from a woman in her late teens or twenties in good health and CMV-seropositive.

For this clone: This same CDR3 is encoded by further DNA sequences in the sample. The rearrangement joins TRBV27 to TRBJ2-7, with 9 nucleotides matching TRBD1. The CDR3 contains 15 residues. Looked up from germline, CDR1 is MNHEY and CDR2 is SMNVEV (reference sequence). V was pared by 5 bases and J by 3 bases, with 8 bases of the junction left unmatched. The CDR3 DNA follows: TGTGCCAGCAGTCCGACGGGACAGGGAAACTACGAGCAGTACTTC. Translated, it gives CASSPTGQGNYEQYF.

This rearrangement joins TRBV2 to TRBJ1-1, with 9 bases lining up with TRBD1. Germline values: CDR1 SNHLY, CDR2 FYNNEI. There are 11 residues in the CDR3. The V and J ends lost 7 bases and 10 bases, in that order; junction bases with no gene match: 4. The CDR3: CASTMTGGAFF. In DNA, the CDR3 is TGTGCCAGCACCATGACAGGGGGAGCTTTCTTT.

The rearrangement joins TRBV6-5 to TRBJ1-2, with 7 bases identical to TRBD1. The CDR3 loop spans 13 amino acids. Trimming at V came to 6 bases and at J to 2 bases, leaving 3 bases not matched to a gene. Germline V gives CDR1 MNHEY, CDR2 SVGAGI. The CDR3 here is CASSMGQNYGYTF. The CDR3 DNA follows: TGTGCCAGCAGCATGGGACAGAACTATGGCTACACCTTC.

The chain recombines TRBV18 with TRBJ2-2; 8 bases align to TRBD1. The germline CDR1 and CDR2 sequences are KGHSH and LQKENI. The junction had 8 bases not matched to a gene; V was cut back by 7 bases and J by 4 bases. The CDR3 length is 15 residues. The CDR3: CASFRQGSGTGELFF. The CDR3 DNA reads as TGTGCCAGCTTCCGACAGGGGTCGGGCACCGGGGAGCTGTTTTTT.

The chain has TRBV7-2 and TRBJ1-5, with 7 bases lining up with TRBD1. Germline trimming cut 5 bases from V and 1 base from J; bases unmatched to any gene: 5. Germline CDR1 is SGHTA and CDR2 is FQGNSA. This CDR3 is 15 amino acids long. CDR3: CASSPQGQSNQPQHF. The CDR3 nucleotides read TGTGCCAGCAGCCCACAGGGACAGAGCAATCAGCCCCAGCATTTT.

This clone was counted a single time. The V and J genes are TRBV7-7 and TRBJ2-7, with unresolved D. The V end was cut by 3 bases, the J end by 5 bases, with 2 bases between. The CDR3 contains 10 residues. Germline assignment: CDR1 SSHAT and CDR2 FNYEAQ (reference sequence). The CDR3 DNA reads TGTGCCAGCAGCTTTAACGAGCAGTACTTC. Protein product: CASSFNEQYF.

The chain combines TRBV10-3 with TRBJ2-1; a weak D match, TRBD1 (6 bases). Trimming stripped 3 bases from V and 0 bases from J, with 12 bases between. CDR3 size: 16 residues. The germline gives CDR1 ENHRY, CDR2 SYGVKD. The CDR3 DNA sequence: TGTGCCATCAGTGAAGCCGACAGGAGCTCCTACAATGAGCAGTTCTTC. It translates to CAISEADRSSYNEQFF.

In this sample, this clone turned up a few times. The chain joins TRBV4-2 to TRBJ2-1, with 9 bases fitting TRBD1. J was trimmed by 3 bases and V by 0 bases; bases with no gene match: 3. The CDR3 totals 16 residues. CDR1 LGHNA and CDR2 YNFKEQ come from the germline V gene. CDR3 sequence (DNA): TGTGCCAGCAGCCAAGATTCGGGACAGGGCTACAATGAGCAGTTCTTC. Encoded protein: CASSQDSGQGYNEQFF.

In DNA form, the CDR3 reads TGTGCCAGCGCCGCCTCTTTAGTTTATGGCTACACCTTC. Protein product: CASAASLVYGYTF. The chain couples TRBV27 to TRBJ1-2; D is ambiguous. Germline V lookup: CDR1 MNHEY, CDR2 SMNVEV (reference sequence). The CDR3 is made up of 13 amino acids. The germline V and J ends were trimmed by 8 bases and 5 bases, with 15 bases remaining between them.